A single sample is the source of the 12 T cell receptor beta chains below, sequenced in a study of blood T cell repertoires in COVID-19 (dated by TCRdb to the early 2020s). Libraries were constructed by the immunoSEQ multiplex PCR assay. In TCRdb, the immuneACCESS table is reduced to in-frame sequences with V and J assigned. These tables do not hold every clone; where another copy was compared, an unresolved V gene accounts for under half, and the others remain unexplained. Here the sample has 45,000 to 65,000 clones; roughly nine tenths occur a single time. The top ten constitute around 4.2% of the sample. Sequenced sample: peripheral blood. These receptors came from a man aged 50-59 years with acute or convalescent COVID-19.

The chain is built from TRBV28 and TRBJ1-5; TRBD1 might be the D (6 bases). This CDR3 has 16 amino acids. Trimming shortened V by 3 bases and J by 3 bases, and 15 bases separated the two germline ends. Germline CDR1 and CDR2: MDHEN and SYDVKM. CDR3 residues: CASSFVQGRPNQPQHF. CDR3 nucleotides: TGTGCCAGCAGTTTTGTACAGGGCAGGCCCAATCAGCCCCAGCATTTT.

The V gene is TRBV5-1, the J gene TRBJ2-2, with 13 bases that match TRBD2. The CDR3 has 16 amino acids. Germline CDR1 reads SGHRS; CDR2 reads YFSETQ. V lost 4 bases to trimming and J lost 6 bases; unmatched junction nucleotides: 6. The CDR3 DNA follows: TGCGCCAGCAGCATATCGACTAGCGGGAGGTCCGGGGAGCTGTTTTTT. It codes for CASSISTSGRSGELFF.

The rearrangement links TRBV3-1 (or the pseudogene TRBV3-2) to TRBJ2-3, with 7 bases lining up with TRBD2. V shed 8 bases and J 1 base; nucleotides not matched to a gene: 9. The CDR3 runs to 15 residues. The germline V gene has CDR1 LGHDT and CDR2 YNNKEL (reference sequence). The CDR3 nucleotides are TGTGCCAGCCCCAAGCGGGAACCCCGCACAGATACGCAGTATTTT. Protein: CASPKREPRTDTQYF.

This chain connects TRBV28 to TRBJ1-2; the D gene is possibly TRBD1 (6 bases). Trimming took off 6 bases at V and 4 bases at J, with 12 bases between the two ends. Germline CDR1 reads MDHEN; CDR2 reads SYDVKM. CDR3 length: 13 residues. This chain's CDR3 is CASRTGKGYGYTF. The DNA of the CDR3 is TGTGCCAGCAGAACAGGGAAAGGCTATGGCTACACCTTC.

The chain has TRBV3-1 (or the pseudogene TRBV3-2) and TRBJ2-7, with unresolved D. Trimming removed 1 base at V and 2 bases at J, with 12 bases between. Per the germline V gene, CDR1 is LGHDT and CDR2 is YNNKEL (reference sequence). This CDR3 contains 15 residues. The CDR3 coding sequence is TGTGCCAGCAGCCAAGCCCCGTACATCCCCTACGAGCAGTACTTC. It specifies CASSQAPYIPYEQYF.

This clone is medium-sized (0.01 to 0.1%) by share. This chain joins TRBV4-3 and TRBJ2-7; D gene unclear. Deletions cut 2 bases from V and 4 bases from J, with 9 bases between. The CDR3 sequence is 13 residues long. Germline CDR1 and CDR2: LGHNA and YSLEER. The CDR3 nucleotides read TGCGCCAGCAGCCAATTCAGATCGTACGAGCAGTACTTC. Its protein product is CASSQFRSYEQYF.

The genes are TRBV6-2 or TRBV6-3 and TRBJ1-5; a weak D match, TRBD1 (6 bases). The CDR3 covers 16 residues. Germline V lookup: CDR1 MNHEY, CDR2 SVGEGT. Between the trimmed V and J ends, which lost 0 bases and 6 bases, there was a span of 15 bases. This CDR3 is CASSYSGARVGQPQHF. In DNA form, the CDR3 reads TGTGCCAGCAGTTACTCGGGGGCCAGGGTTGGTCAGCCCCAGCATTTT.

There are a few counts of this clone. V and J are TRBV18 and TRBJ1-2, with 12 nucleotides matching TRBD1. The CDR3 extends over 14 amino acids. V lost 5 bases and J lost 7; bases outside the gene matches: 5. From germline, CDR1 is KGHSH and CDR2 LQKENI. CDR3 in DNA: TGTGCCAGCTCAACGGGACAGGGGGCGGTTGGCTACACCTTC. Translating it yields CASSTGQGAVGYTF. Complete variable domain (other parts from reference TRBV18 and TRBJ1-2): NAGVMQNPRHLVRRRGQEARLRCSPMKGHSHVYWYRQLPEEGLKFMVYLQKENIIDESGMPKERFSAEFPKEGPSILRIQQVVRGDSAAYFCASSTGQGAVGYTFGSGTRLTVV.

The genes are TRBV9 and TRBJ1-2; TRBD1 agrees at 9 bases. The CDR3 has 15 residues. In germline, CDR1 is SGDLS, CDR2 YYNGEE. The V and J ends lost 0 bases and 8 bases, in that order; junction bases with no gene match: 8. The CDR3 protein is CASSVGARTGVGYTF. The CDR3 DNA sequence: TGTGCCAGCAGCGTAGGGGCCCGGACAGGGGTCGGCTACACCTTC.

The chain employs TRBV5-1 and TRBJ2-7; the match to TRBD2 covers 13 bases. The germline gives CDR1 SGHRS, CDR2 YFSETQ. This CDR3 comprises 18 residues. Losses at the gene ends were 5 bases for V and 4 bases for J; bases not matched to a gene: 15. This chain's CDR3 is CASRLSTSGRTGLYEQYF. DNA for the CDR3: TGCGCCAGCAGACTCTCGACTAGCGGGAGGACGGGGTTATACGAGCAGTACTTC.

For this clone: Within the sample, other DNA sequences also encode this same CDR3. The rearrangement joins TRBV18 to TRBJ1-1; 11 nucleotides line up with TRBD1. The ends lost 3 bases at V and 1 base at J; junction bases unmatched: 1. CDR1 is KGHSH and CDR2 is LQKENI in the germline V gene. The CDR3 has 15 amino acids. The CDR3 region has the DNA TGTGCCAGCTCACCCGGACAGGGGGCGAACACTGAAGCTTTCTTT. Its translation: CASSPGQGANTEAFF.

The chain joins TRBV15 to TRBJ1-5; 10 bases map to TRBD1. The germline CDR1 and CDR2 sequences are LNHNV and YYDKDF (reference sequence). The CDR3 spans 14 residues. Trimming took 5 bases from V and 2 from J; bases not matched to a gene: 0. The CDR3 nucleotides read TGTGCCACCAGCGGGACAGGGGGCAATCAGCCCCAGCATTTT. It encodes CATSGTGGNQPQHF.